This TCR beta chain was sequenced for a study of molecular identifiers for immune sequencing clone quantification. Study findings and constraints: Should identical TCR molecules share a barcode, the sizes of highly expanded clones could be underestimated. Spiked Jurkat TCR RNA equivalent to one cell reportedly surfaced among over 850,000 naive cells.

Germline trimming cut 5 bases from V and 0 bases from J; bases unmatched to any gene: 3. CDR1 and CDR2 from the germline V gene are MNHEY and SMNVEV (reference sequence). The CDR3 sequence is 14 residues long. When naive CD8 T cells were sorted, they were gated as CD8+CD4-CCR7+CD45RA+. This clonotype was observed many times. The antigen remains unidentified. TCRdb redid the calling of the PCR reads with MiXCR, one entry per CDR3 protein. The sample has approximately 680,000 distinct CDR3 sequences, about 25% seen once. The clonotype originates from a human donor in good health. Some libraries in this study had Jurkat cell RNA spiked in. This sequence joins TRBV27 and TRBJ2-7; 8 bases align to TRBD1. Sequencing used naive CD8+ T cells from blood, with Jurkat cell RNA spiked in. As to subset: FACS-sorted CD8+CD4-CCR7+CD45RA+ naive T cells. The DNA of the CDR3 is TGTGCCAGCAGTGACAGGGGCCTCTCCTACGAGCAGTACTTC. Amino acids: CASSDRGLSYEQYF.